Presented here are 23 T cell receptor beta chains from one specimen sequenced in a study of cytomegalovirus exposure and HLA in healthy donors. Researchers ran the PCR with 60 Vbeta and 13 Jbeta primers. The protocol was immunoSEQ multiplex PCR, while the TCRdb copy is restricted to in-frame clones and leaves out a portion. The sample holds more than 90,000 clones, around 77% seen once. Input material: PBMCs. These receptors were taken from a female donor in good health and CMV-seronegative.

The chain joins TRBV2 to TRBJ2-7; 8 bases map to TRBD2. Germline V gene lookup returns CDR1 SNHLY and CDR2 FYNNEI. The CDR3 covers 15 residues. J gave up 7 bases and V 5 bases, and 13 bases lay outside the gene matches. CDR3 loop: CASSFRTSRNPEQYF. The CDR3 DNA reads TGTGCCAGCAGTTTCAGGACTAGCCGGAACCCGGAGCAGTACTTC.

V gene TRBV6-4 combines with J gene TRBJ2-2; 8 positions match TRBD2. This CDR3 comprises 15 residues. J lost 6 bases, V lost 7 bases, and 10 bases had no gene match. Germline V gene data show CDR1 as MRHNA and CDR2 as SNTAGT. CDR3 DNA sequence: TGTGCCAGCACTCTTGTAGCGGGATCCCCCGGGGAGCTGTTTTTT. Translating gives CASTLVAGSPGELFF.

The chain joins TRBV2 to TRBJ2-7; the D is unclear. The germline V and J ends were trimmed by 6 bases and 4 bases, with 13 bases remaining between them. The CDR3 runs to 13 residues. Germline V gene sequence: CDR1 SNHLY, CDR2 FYNNEI. The CDR3 region is CASRHQPNYEQYF. CDR3 nucleotides: TGTGCCAGCAGGCACCAACCTAATTACGAGCAGTACTTC. Looking up the rest from reference TRBV2 and TRBJ2-7 gives the full variable domain: EPEVTQTPSHQVTQMGQEVILRCVPISNHLYFYWYRQILGQKVEFLVSFYNNEISEKSEIFDDQFSVERPDGSNFTLKIRSTKLEDSAMYFCASRHQPNYEQYFGPGTRLTVT.

This chain uses TRBV7-2 with TRBJ1-3; 7 bases align to TRBD1. The trim removed 4 bases at V and 4 bases at J, leaving 10 bases unmatched. Germline lookup yields CDR1 SGHTA and CDR2 FQGNSA. CDR3 length equals 16 residues. The CDR3 here is CASSSFPTGVGNTIYF. In DNA, the CDR3 is TGTGCCAGCAGCTCATTCCCCACAGGGGTGGGAAACACCATATATTTT.

The chain carries TRBV9 and TRBJ2-3, with D possibly being TRBD2 (6 bases). CDR1 and CDR2 from the germline V gene are SGDLS and YYNGEE. Trimming pared 4 bases from V and 2 bases from J, leaving 17 bases between. This CDR3 has 16 residues. The CDR3: CASSSSLGGPTDTQYF. The CDR3 nucleotides read TGTGCCAGCAGCTCCTCTTTGGGGGGACCCACAGATACGCAGTATTTT.

V gene TRBV11-1 combines with J gene TRBJ2-5; 9 nucleotides line up with TRBD2. This CDR3 spans 17 amino acids. V lost 4 bases, J lost 5 bases, and 14 bases stayed unmatched. CDR1 is SGHAT, CDR2 FQDESV, per germline (reference sequence). CDR3 in amino acids: CASSYGQAGTSSETQYF. In DNA form, the CDR3 reads TGTGCCAGCAGCTATGGACAAGCCGGGACTAGCAGCGAGACCCAGTACTTC.

V is TRBV9 and J is TRBJ1-6; TRBD1 is a possible D gene (6 bases). This CDR3 is 16 amino acids long. V was shortened by 0 bases and J by 9 bases, with 16 bases between the two germline ends. CDR1 is SGDLS and CDR2 is YYNGEE in the germline V gene. The CDR3 bases are TGTGCCAGCAGCGTAGGGACTCCAGGGGTCGGTTCACCCCTCCACTTT. Protein: CASSVGTPGVGSPLHF.

The rearrangement links TRBV19 to TRBJ2-5; TRBD1 aligns across 8 bases. This CDR3 has 19 residues. In germline, CDR1 is LNHDA, CDR2 SQIVND (reference sequence). With 5 bases clipped from V and 4 bases from J, the junction kept 21 bases outside the gene matches. Here the CDR3 reads CASSFKRDRLVSRAETQYF. CDR3 coding DNA: TGTGCCAGTAGTTTCAAGAGGGACAGGCTGGTAAGTAGGGCAGAGACCCAGTACTTC.

This CDR3 is CASSQALMAGGEHNEQFF. DNA for the CDR3: TGCGCCAGCAGCCAAGCTTTGATGGCCGGCGGAGAACACAATGAGCAGTTCTTC. J is TRBJ2-1 and V is TRBV4-3, with D unclear. Looked up from germline, CDR1 is LGHNA and CDR2 is YSLEER. Trimming cost V 1 base and J 5 bases, with 21 bases left between them. The CDR3 has 18 residues.

This clone has a handful of counts. V is TRBV21-1 and J is TRBJ1-5; the D call of TRBD1 is as the table states it, not checked on the DNA. TRBV21-1 is a pseudogene segment. The CDR3 totals 19 residues. CDR3: CASSRGGAWCHRGNQPQHF. CDR3 DNA: TGTGCCAGCAGCAGAGGGGGCGCTTGGTGCCATCGGGGCAATCAGCCCCAGCATTTT.

This clone showed up just once. The chain uses TRBV6-1 and TRBJ2-7; 7 nucleotides line up with TRBD1. The CDR3 loop spans 14 amino acids. After removal of 0 bases from V and 3 bases from J, the junction contained 2 bases not matched to a gene. The germline V gene encodes CDR1 MNHNS and CDR2 SASEGT. As DNA, the CDR3 is TGTGCCAGCAGTGAAGCCGGGACAGTCTACGAGCAGTACTTC. Its translation is CASSEAGTVYEQYF.

The chain joins TRBV7-2 to TRBJ1-5, with a weak D call TRBD1 (6 bases). Germline lookup yields CDR1 SGHTA and CDR2 FQGNSA. This CDR3 has 17 residues. The germline V and J ends were trimmed by 2 bases and 7 bases, with 21 bases remaining between them. Here the CDR3 reads CASSLRSGGASFQPQHF. In nucleotides, the CDR3 is TGTGCCAGCAGCTTAAGAAGTGGGGGGGCGAGTTTCCAGCCCCAGCATTTT.

J is TRBJ2-1 and V is TRBV5-1; TRBD2 agrees at 8 bases. The J segment lost 7 bases and the V segment lost 2 bases, leaving 14 bases of the junction unmatched. The CDR3 loop spans 17 amino acids. The germline gives CDR1 SGHRS, CDR2 YFSETQ. The CDR3, as DNA: TGCGCCAGCAGCTTACTAACCGGGACTAGTCCAGAAAATGAGCAGTTCTTC. Residues: CASSLLTGTSPENEQFF.

CDR3 amino acids: CAWSTDRGRFF. CDR3 nucleotide sequence: TGTGCCTGGAGTACCGACAGGGGGAGGTTTTTT. This chain connects TRBV30 to TRBJ1-4; 9 nucleotides align to TRBD1. In germline, CDR1 is GTSNPN, CDR2 SVGIG (reference sequence). The length of the CDR3 is 11 residues. J lost 16 bases, V lost 2 bases, and 5 bases had no gene match. Variable domain in full (rest from reference TRBV30 and TRBJ1-4): SQTIHQWPATLVQPVGSPLSLECTVEGTSNPNLYWYRQAAGRGLQLLFYSVGIGQISSEVPQNLSASRPQDRQFILSSKKLLLSDSGFYLCAWSTDRGRFFGSGTQLSVL.

The chain joins TRBV28 to TRBJ2-5; D is unclear. Near its end, the DNA agrees better with TRBJ2-7, so the J call may be wrong. The CDR3 sequence is 12 residues long. CDR1 and CDR2 from the germline V gene are MDHEN and SYDVKM. The CDR3 DNA follows: TGTGCCAGCAGTTTTGCCTCCTACGAGCAGTACTTC. It yields the protein CASSFASYEQYF.

The chain combines TRBV29-1 with TRBJ1-1; D gene unclear. This CDR3 has 13 amino acids. Deletions cut 4 bases from V and 0 bases from J, with 9 bases between. Germline lookup yields CDR1 SQVTM and CDR2 ANQGSEA. This chain's CDR3 is CSVGGVMNTEAFF. The CDR3 DNA follows: TGCAGCGTTGGTGGAGTCATGAACACTGAAGCTTTCTTT.

The chain has TRBV2 and TRBJ1-5; 10 nucleotides line up with TRBD1. Germline trimming cut 5 bases from V and 4 bases from J; bases unmatched to any gene: 2. Per germline, CDR1 SNHLY and CDR2 FYNNEI. The CDR3 loop spans 14 amino acids. CDR3 in amino acids: CASSPGQGNQPQHF. CDR3 DNA sequence: TGTGCCAGCAGTCCGGGACAGGGGAATCAGCCCCAGCATTTT. Drawing the rest from reference TRBV2 and TRBJ1-5, the complete variable domain is EPEVTQTPSHQVTQMGQEVILRCVPISNHLYFYWYRQILGQKVEFLVSFYNNEISEKSEIFDDQFSVERPDGSNFTLKIRSTKLEDSAMYFCASSPGQGNQPQHFGDGTRLSIL.

This clone was detected only a few times. This chain links TRBV14 with TRBJ2-4, with 9 bases matching TRBD2. The junction had 5 bases not matched to a gene; V was cut back by 5 bases and J by 6 bases. The CDR3 spans 14 residues. CDR1 is SGHDN and CDR2 is FVKESK in the germline V gene. CDR3 sequence reads: CASSLAGALNIQYF. Written as DNA, the CDR3 is TGTGCCAGCAGCTTAGCGGGAGCCCTAAACATTCAGTACTTC.

V gene TRBV27 combines with J gene TRBJ1-1; 8 nucleotides agree with TRBD1. The trim removed 2 bases at V and 0 bases at J, leaving 5 bases unmatched. Germline CDR1 reads MNHEY; CDR2 reads SMNVEV (reference sequence). There are 16 residues in the CDR3. The DNA of the CDR3 is TGTGCCAGCAGTTTACAGGGGGCATCAATGAACACTGAAGCTTTCTTT. This encodes CASSLQGASMNTEAFF.

The V and J genes are TRBV4-1 and TRBJ2-1; 10 bases agree with TRBD2. The V segment lost 4 bases and the J segment 15 bases; nucleotides outside the gene matches: 9. CDR3 length equals 13 residues. Germline CDR1 and CDR2: MGHRA and YSYEKL. CDR3 nucleotides: TGCGCCAGCAGCCCTTCGACTAGCGGGCCGGTGTTCTTC. It translates to CASSPSTSGPVFF.

The gene calls are TRBV28 and TRBJ1-2, with 7 bases aligning to TRBD1. V gave up 6 bases and J gave up 4 bases; unmatched junction bases: 5. This CDR3 is built from 13 residues. Germline V gene data show CDR1 as MDHEN and CDR2 as SYDVKM. Here the CDR3 reads CASREDRSYGYTF. In DNA, the CDR3 is TGTGCCAGCAGGGAGGACAGGTCCTATGGCTACACCTTC.

This clone was counted between two and nine times. The J gene is TRBJ2-3, the V gene TRBV19; D not certain. Trimming cost V 3 bases and J 1 base, with 8 bases left between them. The length of the CDR3 is 14 residues. The germline gives CDR1 LNHDA, CDR2 SQIVND (reference sequence). The chain's CDR3 is CASSIGQGTDTQYF. The CDR3 DNA follows: TGTGCCAGTAGTATTGGGCAGGGCACAGATACGCAGTATTTT.

This rearrangement joins TRBV6-1 to TRBJ1-2, with 7 nucleotides matching TRBD1. This CDR3 has 14 residues. V dropped 6 bases and J dropped 6; count of bases not matched to a gene: 10. Germline loops: CDR1 MNHNS, CDR2 SASEGT. The CDR3 region has the DNA TGTGCCAGCAGAAGAGGGGGCCTCGGTGATGGCTACACCTTC. Amino acids: CASRRGGLGDGYTF.